The 21 T cell receptor beta chains given below trace back to one sample, sequenced in a study of CD8+ T cells in alopecia areata. Extraction and reverse transcription of RNA yielded cDNA as the sequencing template. Here immunoSEQ multiplex PCR was the method, and the copy in TCRdb shows in-frame clones only, minus some. The table has roughly 59,000 clones, 45% to 50% seen once. The specimen comprised CD8+ T cells sorted from blood, sampled at week 0. These receptors were obtained from a human donor with alopecia areata.

This clone was recorded at least ten times. V usage is TRBV9 and J usage is TRBJ2-3, with 12 bases aligning to TRBD2. Losses at the gene ends were 3 bases for V and 2 bases for J; bases not matched to a gene: 4. The CDR3 contains 16 residues. Germline CDR1 is SGDLS and CDR2 is YYNGEE. The CDR3 spells CASSDRLAGATDTQYF. For the CDR3, the DNA is TGTGCCAGCAGCGACCGACTAGCGGGAGCCACAGATACGCAGTATTTT.

V gene TRBV7-2 combines with J gene TRBJ2-7; D is unclear. The length of the CDR3 is 16 residues. Trimming removed 5 bases from V and 3 bases from J, with 20 bases in between. CDR1 and CDR2 from the germline V gene are SGHTA and FQGNSA. The CDR3 DNA reads TGTGCCAGCAGCGATACCTATTACACCAACGTCTACGAGCAGTACTTC. Translation: CASSDTYYTNVYEQYF.

The genes are TRBV6-1 and TRBJ2-1; D unclear. Trimming cost V 4 bases and J 7 bases, with 11 bases left between them. Germline-derived CDR1 and CDR2 are MNHNS and SASEGT. CDR3 length: 13 amino acids. In DNA form, the CDR3 reads TGTGCCAGCAGTGGGGCGTTCCCTAATGAGCAGTTCTTC. Translated, it gives CASSGAFPNEQFF.

This clone has just a few counts. This chain joins TRBV19 and TRBJ2-1; D gene uncertain. Between the trimmed V and J ends, which lost 3 bases and 10 bases, there was a span of 7 bases. The CDR3 extends over 11 amino acids. Germline CDR1 reads LNHDA; CDR2 reads SQIVND (reference sequence). The CDR3 loop reads CASSIGQEQFF. CDR3 coding DNA: TGTGCCAGTAGTATTGGGCAAGAGCAGTTCTTC.

The chain couples TRBV6-6 to TRBJ2-2; maybe TRBD1 (7 bases). The CDR3 has 16 residues. V shed 4 bases and J shed 3 bases, with 15 bases lying between them. Germline values: CDR1 MNHNY, CDR2 SVGAGI (reference sequence). The CDR3 here is CASSSAGQRDTGELFF. The DNA for the CDR3 is TGTGCCAGCAGTTCCGCGGGACAGCGGGACACCGGGGAGCTGTTTTTT.

This chain joins TRBV4-1 and TRBJ1-5; 8 bases match TRBD1. The CDR3 covers 15 residues. The V gene's germline CDR1 is MGHRA and CDR2 YSYEKL. J lost 6 bases, V lost 2 bases, and 6 bases had no gene match. The CDR3, as DNA: TGCGCCAGCAGCCAAACCCAGGGGGCAGGTCAGCCCCAGCATTTT. Its protein is CASSQTQGAGQPQHF.

This chain connects TRBV9 to TRBJ2-1; D may be TRBD2 (6 bases). V lost 7 bases to trimming and J lost 0 bases, with 14 bases between them. Per germline, CDR1 SGDLS and CDR2 YYNGEE. The CDR3 extends over 15 amino acids. DNA of the CDR3: TGTGCCAGCCGGAGGGGCTCCAGCTCCTACAATGAGCAGTTCTTC. Protein product: CASRRGSSSYNEQFF.

This clone was seen only a few times. The chain recombines TRBV7-9 with TRBJ2-6, with D uncertain. CDR3 length: 15 residues. The germline V gene has CDR1 SEHNR and CDR2 FQNEAQ (reference sequence). V lost 6 bases and J lost 2, with 11 bases in between. The CDR3, as DNA: TGTGCCAGCAGTCCGAATGGCGCTGGGGCCAACGTCCTGACTTTC. Protein sequence: CASSPNGAGANVLTF.

This sequence joins TRBV29-1 and TRBJ2-1; no reliable D call. The CDR3 has 13 residues. The germline gives CDR1 SQVTM, CDR2 ANQGSEA. V dropped 5 bases and J dropped 5 bases, with 13 bases sitting between them. The CDR3 DNA follows: TGCAGCGTTTCTCTCACGGACCACAATGAGCAGTTCTTC. Translation gives CSVSLTDHNEQFF.

The chain carries TRBV7-9 and TRBJ2-5; 8 nucleotides line up with TRBD1. The length of the CDR3 is 14 residues. V gave up 1 base and J gave up 2 bases; unmatched junction bases: 0. Germline CDR1 and CDR2: SEHNR and FQNEAQ (reference sequence). The CDR3 sequence is CASSLGDRQETQYF. As DNA, the CDR3 is TGTGCCAGCAGCTTAGGGGACAGGCAAGAGACCCAGTACTTC.

The chain carries TRBV27 and TRBJ1-2; D call uncertain. Trimming stripped 3 bases from V and 8 bases from J, with 13 bases between. Germline loops: CDR1 MNHEY, CDR2 SMNVEV (reference sequence). This CDR3 is built from 13 residues. This CDR3 is CASSFESLGGYTF. CDR3 bases: TGTGCCAGCAGTTTTGAGAGCTTGGGGGGCTACACCTTC.

This clone was observed a few times. The rearrangement links TRBV29-1 to TRBJ2-7; 7 nucleotides align to TRBD2. Losses at the gene ends were 7 bases for V and 0 bases for J; bases not matched to a gene: 9. Germline CDR1 and CDR2: SQVTM and ANQGSEA. The CDR3 extends over 14 amino acids. This CDR3 reads CSAIMGGSSYEQYF. For the CDR3, the DNA is TGCAGCGCCATAATGGGGGGGAGCTCCTACGAGCAGTACTTC.

V and J are TRBV6-5 and TRBJ2-1; 10 bases agree with TRBD2. The J segment lost 9 bases and the V segment lost 4 bases, leaving 9 bases of the junction unmatched. This CDR3 is built from 15 residues. Germline V CDR1 and CDR2: MNHEY, SVGAGI. The CDR3 DNA reads as TGTGCCAGCAGTTTTGGGACTAGCGTGGTTAGTGAGCAGTTCTTC. This translates into CASSFGTSVVSEQFF.

In this sample, this clone turned up a few times. V and J are TRBV29-1 and TRBJ2-7; 10 bases are shared with TRBD2. The V segment lost 7 bases and the J segment 6 bases; nucleotides outside the gene matches: 18. From germline, CDR1 is SQVTM and CDR2 ANQGSEA. This CDR3 comprises 16 residues. The CDR3 loop reads CSARLRPLAGVVEQYF. For the CDR3, the DNA is TGCAGCGCACGACTCAGGCCTCTAGCGGGAGTCGTCGAGCAGTACTTC.

This clone was picked up a small number of times. The V gene is TRBV30, the J gene TRBJ2-1; D unclear. The CDR3 spans 13 residues. CDR1 is GTSNPN, CDR2 SVGIG, per germline (reference sequence). Trimming took 2 bases from V and 2 from J, leaving 7 bases between them. For the CDR3, the DNA is TGTGCCTGGAGTTGGGCGACCTACAATGAGCAGTTCTTC. Encoded protein: CAWSWATYNEQFF.

The chain couples TRBV4-1 to TRBJ2-1; D remains unclear. V was shortened by 1 base and J by 5 bases, with 15 bases between the two germline ends. There are 16 residues in the CDR3. Germline values: CDR1 MGHRA, CDR2 YSYEKL. CDR3 bases: TGCGCCAGCAGCCAAGTCTCAACCCGAAGCGACAATGAGCAGTTCTTC. This sequence encodes CASSQVSTRSDNEQFF.

The gene calls are TRBV4-2 and TRBJ2-7; no firm D call. V lost 1 base, J lost 4 bases, and 11 bases lay in between. The CDR3 is made up of 14 amino acids. Germline V CDR1 and CDR2: LGHNA, YNFKEQ. In nucleotides, the CDR3 is TGTGCCAGCAGCCAAGTTCCGTCGAAATACGAGCAGTACTTC. This sequence encodes CASSQVPSKYEQYF.

The sample holds a few counts of this clone. The CDR3 region is CASSFRDRVGETQYF. CDR3 coding DNA: TGTGCCAGCAGTTTCCGGGACAGGGTCGGCGAGACCCAGTACTTC. V usage is TRBV28 and J usage is TRBJ2-5; TRBD1 agrees at 9 bases. The CDR3 covers 15 residues. The germline gives CDR1 MDHEN, CDR2 SYDVKM. V dropped 3 bases and J dropped 5; count of bases not matched to a gene: 7. Full variable domain (rest looked up from reference TRBV28 and TRBJ2-5): DVKVTQSSRYLVKRTGEKVFLECVQDMDHENMFWYRQDPGLGLRLIYFSYDVKMKEKGDIPEGYSVSREKKERFSLILESASTNQTSMYLCASSFRDRVGETQYFGPGTRLLVL.

The genes are TRBV27 and TRBJ2-3, with D perhaps matching TRBD1 (5 bases). V gave up 2 bases and J gave up 1 base, with 10 bases separating them. The CDR3 spans 15 residues. CDR1 and CDR2 from the germline V gene are MNHEY and SMNVEV (reference sequence). CDR3 coding DNA: TGTGCCAGCAGTTTACCTGGGGCGCGCACAGATACGCAGTATTTT. Its translation is CASSLPGARTDTQYF.

This clone turned up a few times. The chain has TRBV30 and TRBJ2-7; tentatively, D is TRBD2 (6 bases). Germline V lookup: CDR1 GTSNPN, CDR2 SVGIG (reference sequence). V dropped 5 bases and J dropped 6 bases, with 14 bases sitting between them. CDR3 size: 12 residues. The CDR3 loop is CAWGDLPPEQYF. The CDR3 region has the DNA TGTGCCTGGGGGGACTTGCCCCCCGAGCAGTACTTC.

This clone has only a few counts. The CDR3 region is CASRDRGYQETQYF. CDR3 nucleotides: TGTGCCAGTAGGGACAGGGGCTACCAAGAGACCCAGTACTTC. The genes are TRBV19 and TRBJ2-5; 9 bases align to TRBD1. Germline CDR1 is LNHDA and CDR2 is SQIVND (reference sequence). This CDR3 comprises 14 residues. Trimming at V came to 6 bases and at J to 0 bases, leaving 2 bases not matched to a gene.